A single sample is the source of the 7 T cell receptor beta chains below, sequenced in a study of T-cell memory formation after mild COVID-19. TCRdb passed the 5' RACE reads through MiXCR, listing each CDR3 protein once. The sample has fewer than 75,000 distinct CDR3 sequences; 12% are singletons. Sequenced input: PBMCs or a T cell subset sorted from them (not recorded which). The receptor source for this set is a man in his late teens or twenties who had mild COVID-19 (a few samples of this study predate the infection). Cell type and time point are not known.

The V and J genes are TRBV7-2 and TRBJ2-5; TRBD2 matches at 8 bases. CDR1 is SGHTA, CDR2 FQGNSA, per germline. The CDR3 has 14 amino acids. J lost 5 bases, V lost 4 bases, and 6 bases had no gene match. The DNA for the CDR3 is TGTGCCAGCAGCTACTCGGGCGGGGGGGAGACCCAGTACTTC. Its protein product is CASSYSGGGETQYF.

This clonotype has more than one count but fewer than ten. This chain's CDR3 is CATSAPPTGKNIQYF. CDR3 coding DNA: TGTGCCACCAGTGCGCCGCCTACGGGCAAAAACATTCAGTACTTC. The V and J genes are TRBV24-1 and TRBJ2-4; no clear D. The CDR3 has 15 residues. The germline V and J ends were trimmed by 5 bases and 3 bases, with 13 bases remaining between them. Germline lookup yields CDR1 KGHDR and CDR2 SFDVKD.

The sample holds a few counts of this clonotype. The gene calls are TRBV7-8 and TRBJ2-6, with D possibly TRBD2 on 5 matching bases. The V end was cut by 4 bases, the J end by 0 bases, with 19 bases between. This CDR3 comprises 19 residues. Germline CDR1 reads SGHVS; CDR2 reads FQNEAQ. CDR3 loop: CASSSMRAVAFSGANVLTF. DNA of the CDR3: TGTGCCAGCAGCTCGATGCGGGCCGTCGCCTTCTCTGGGGCCAACGTCCTGACTTTC.

The chain has TRBV12-3 or TRBV12-4 and TRBJ2-1, with no clear D. Trimming left V 3 bases short and J 7 bases short, with 4 bases between. This CDR3 has 11 residues. CDR3 nucleotide sequence: TGTGCCAGCAGTTTGGTAAATGAGCAGTTCTTC. Protein sequence: CASSLVNEQFF.

This clonotype was observed many times. The V call is TRBV12-3 or TRBV12-4, the J call TRBJ2-7; no reliable D call. The V end was cut by 6 bases, the J end by 6 bases, with 27 bases between. The CDR3 is 17 residues long. The CDR3 region is CASSSSRWLHLSGEQYF. The CDR3 DNA follows: TGTGCCAGCAGCTCGAGCCGGTGGCTTCACCTATCGGGCGAGCAGTACTTC.

This sequence joins TRBV6-5 and TRBJ1-3; D not certain. Germline loops: CDR1 MNHEY, CDR2 SVGAGI. The CDR3 has 13 amino acids. Trimming left V 2 bases short and J 4 bases short, with 6 bases between. The CDR3 nucleotides are TGTGCCAGCAGTTACGATCAAGGAAACACCATATATTTT. It is translated as CASSYDQGNTIYF.

This clonotype showed up many times. The chain uses TRBV5-6 and TRBJ2-7; no reliable D call. Between the trimmed V and J ends, which lost 4 bases and 7 bases, there was a span of 12 bases. The CDR3 runs to 12 residues. The germline gives CDR1 SGHDT, CDR2 YYEEEE. The CDR3 DNA sequence: TGTGCCAGCAGCGGTAGCAGTGGTGAGCAGTACGTC. Amino acid sequence: CASSGSSGEQYV.